One and the same sample provided the 11 T cell receptor beta chains below, sequenced in a study of blood T cell repertoires in COVID-19. Here immunoSEQ multiplex PCR was the method, and the copy in TCRdb shows in-frame clones only, minus some. The profile shows 60,000 or so clones, approximately 92% of them singletons. Input material: peripheral blood. The source of these receptors is a human donor with active COVID-19. The donor label of this sample is uncertain.

CDR3 sequence: CASSPLPGNTEAFF. DNA for the CDR3: TGTGCCAGCTCACCACTACCGGGGAACACTGAAGCTTTCTTT. The chain recombines TRBV18 with TRBJ1-1; D not certain. The CDR3 contains 14 residues. CDR1 KGHSH and CDR2 LQKENI come from the germline V gene. V was cut by 1 base and J by 1 base, with 7 bases left in between.

This chain uses TRBV7-6 with TRBJ1-6; D perhaps matches TRBD1 (6 bases). V gave up 4 bases and J gave up 9 bases, with 16 bases separating them. Germline V CDR1 and CDR2: SGHVS, FNYEAQ. There are 15 residues in the CDR3. In DNA, the CDR3 is TGTGCCAGCAGCTACCGGACAGAAGGAGGTTCACCCCTCCACTTT. This codes for CASSYRTEGGSPLHF.

V is TRBV6-5 and J is TRBJ1-4; weak D call: TRBD1 (5 bases). Germline CDR1 is MNHEY and CDR2 is SVGAGI. The CDR3 covers 15 residues. Between the trimmed V and J ends, which lost 0 bases and 4 bases, there was a span of 9 bases. CDR3 residues: CASSYSWGDNEKLFF. CDR3 coding DNA: TGTGCCAGCAGTTACTCATGGGGGGATAATGAAAAACTGTTTTTT.

V gene TRBV6-5 combines with J gene TRBJ2-1; 8 bases are shared with TRBD2. CDR1 is MNHEY, CDR2 SVGAGI, per germline. This CDR3 region has 15 residues. J gave up 0 bases and V 7 bases, and 5 bases lay outside the gene matches. This chain's CDR3 is CASKRAGGSYNEQFF. Written as DNA, the CDR3 is TGTGCCAGCAAGAGGGCGGGGGGCTCCTACAATGAGCAGTTCTTC.

CDR3 bases: TGCACCAGCAGCCGGACCGGGACAGGGATCTCCTACGAGCAGTACGTC. This sequence encodes CTSSRTGTGISYEQYV. J is TRBJ2-7 and V is TRBV1; the D call TRBD1 from the table was never checked on the DNA. TRBV1 is marked as a pseudogene. The CDR3 is 16 residues long.

The chain combines TRBV6-5 with TRBJ2-1, with D hard to call. Trimming cost V 6 bases and J 5 bases, with 5 bases left between them. Germline V lookup: CDR1 MNHEY, CDR2 SVGAGI. The CDR3 has 11 amino acids. For the CDR3, the DNA is TGTGCCAGCAGGAGAAACAATGAGCAGTTCTTC. Translation gives CASRRNNEQFF.

The sample holds one count of this clone. The chain links TRBV6-5 to TRBJ1-2; 8 bases match TRBD1. Unmatched junction bases numbered 10, after V lost 7 bases and J lost 6 bases. The CDR3 contains 14 residues. Looked up from germline, CDR1 is MNHEY and CDR2 is SVGAGI. The CDR3 is CASTRQGPGNGYTF. CDR3 in DNA: TGTGCCAGCACCCGACAGGGGCCGGGCAATGGCTACACCTTC.

The J gene is TRBJ2-2, the V gene TRBV7-3; no clear D gene. Germline V gene sequence: CDR1 SGHTA, CDR2 FQGTGA. The CDR3 length is 13 residues. The V end lost 3 bases, the J end lost 7 bases, and 9 bases lay between the germline ends. In DNA, the CDR3 is TGTGCCAGCAGCTTCAGAGGCGGCGGGGAGCTGTTTTTT. Protein: CASSFRGGGELFF. Using reference TRBV7-3 and TRBJ2-2 for the parts outside the CDR3, the full variable domain is GAGVSQTPSNKVTEKGKYVELRCDPISGHTALYWYRQSLGQGPEFLIYFQGTGAADDSGLPNDRFFAVRPEGSVSTLKIQRTERGDSAVYLCASSFRGGGELFFGEGSRLTVL.

The gene calls are TRBV7-9 and TRBJ2-7; 11 bases align to TRBD1. The CDR3 extends over 15 amino acids. Per germline, CDR1 SEHNR and CDR2 FQNEAQ (reference sequence). V was pared by 4 bases and J by 5 bases, with 7 bases of the junction left unmatched. This CDR3 reads CASSSRTGGMNEQYF. The CDR3 DNA sequence: TGTGCCAGCAGCTCAAGGACAGGGGGCATGAACGAGCAGTACTTC.

The rearrangement joins TRBV28 to TRBJ1-2; TRBD1 is a possible D gene (5 bases). The CDR3 length is 14 residues. Trimming shortened V by 6 bases and J by 0 bases, and 11 bases separated the two germline ends. CDR1 and CDR2 from the germline V gene are MDHEN and SYDVKM. CDR3 sequence reads: CASRRDAANYGYTF. CDR3 in DNA: TGTGCCAGCAGGCGGGACGCAGCTAACTATGGCTACACCTTC.

The J gene is TRBJ2-1, the V gene TRBV10-3, with 10 bases lining up with TRBD2. The CDR3 is 18 amino acids. V dropped 2 bases and J dropped 8; count of bases not matched to a gene: 15. CDR1 and CDR2 (germline): ENHRY, SYGVKD. CDR3 sequence: CAISEESKRASGSDEQFF. CDR3 sequence (DNA): TGTGCCATCAGTGAGGAGTCTAAACGGGCTAGCGGGAGCGATGAGCAGTTCTTC.